These T cell receptor beta chains were read from a single sample in a study of cytomegalovirus exposure and HLA in healthy donors. Here immunoSEQ multiplex PCR was the method, and the copy in TCRdb shows in-frame clones only, minus some. The table includes 160,000 or so clones, 88% detected once. Sequencing input: PBMCs. These receptors originate from a man between 18 and 35 years old in good health and CMV-seronegative. The CDR3 runs from the conserved cysteine through the conserved F or W. Each record gives: J gene, CDR3 length, V gene, D gene, clone size, CDR3 DNA, CDR3 protein. D genes are given only for firm matches. Size is stated for part of the rows, as once, few or many counts, or as a class when the clone is expanded.

J gene: TRBJ1-3; CDR3 length: 16; V gene: TRBV5-1; D gene: TRBD1; clone size: .; CDR3 DNA: TGCGCCAGCAGCGCTGGACAGGGGGTGGCTGGAAACACCATATATTTT; CDR3 protein: CASSAGQGVAGNTIYF
J gene: TRBJ2-3; CDR3 length: 13; V gene: TRBV7-7; D gene: .; clone size: few; CDR3 DNA: TGTGCTAGCAGCTTGACAACGGGGGGCCCGCAGTATTTT; CDR3 protein: CASSLTTGGPQYF
J gene: TRBJ2-7; CDR3 length: 14; V gene: TRBV28; D gene: .; clone size: .; CDR3 DNA: TGTGCCAGCAGTTTGGCCGGGAGAGCCTACGAGCAGTACTTC; CDR3 protein: CASSLAGRAYEQYF
J gene: TRBJ2-7; CDR3 length: 13; V gene: TRBV4-1; D gene: .; clone size: .; CDR3 DNA: TGCGCCAGCAGCCGACATGACGGCTACGAGCAGTACTTC; CDR3 protein: CASSRHDGYEQYF
J gene: TRBJ2-5; CDR3 length: 16; V gene: TRBV7-9; D gene: .; clone size: .; CDR3 DNA: TGTGCCAGCAGCCCCTGGGAGGGGGGTTATCGGGAGACCCAGTACTTC; CDR3 protein: CASSPWEGGYRETQYF
J gene: TRBJ2-5; CDR3 length: 14; V gene: TRBV10-2; D gene: TRBD1; clone size: .; CDR3 DNA: TGCGCCAGCAGTGGAGACAGGGGGTGGGAGACCCAGTACTTC; CDR3 protein: CASSGDRGWETQYF
J gene: TRBJ1-2; CDR3 length: 13; V gene: TRBV7-2; D gene: .; clone size: once; CDR3 DNA: TGTGCCAGCAGCAAAAGGGGGGGGTATGGCTACACCTTC; CDR3 protein: CASSKRGGYGYTF
J gene: TRBJ1-1; CDR3 length: 16; V gene: TRBV7-8; D gene: .; clone size: .; CDR3 DNA: TGTGCCAGCAGCCATGGTGGGGCGGGGGACGACACTGAAGCTTTCTTT; CDR3 protein: CASSHGGAGDDTEAFF
J gene: TRBJ2-3; CDR3 length: 14; V gene: TRBV7-2; D gene: .; clone size: .; CDR3 DNA: TGTGCCAGCAGCTTAGTCGGGAGCACAGATACGCAGTATTTT; CDR3 protein: CASSLVGSTDTQYF
J gene: TRBJ1-1; CDR3 length: 13; V gene: TRBV6-5; D gene: .; clone size: once; CDR3 DNA: TGTGCCAGCAGCTCCGGGGGGAGGTCTGAAGCTTTCTTT; CDR3 protein: CASSSGGRSEAFF
J gene: TRBJ1-4; CDR3 length: 14; V gene: TRBV11-2; D gene: TRBD1; clone size: .; CDR3 DNA: TGTGCCAGCAGCGCGACAGGGGGGAGGGAAAAACTGTTTTTT; CDR3 protein: CASSATGGREKLFF
J gene: TRBJ1-2; CDR3 length: 16; V gene: TRBV6-5; D gene: .; clone size: .; CDR3 DNA: TGTGCCAGCAGTTCCCGGGACACTGAAAGCTTCTATGGCTACACCTTC; CDR3 protein: CASSSRDTESFYGYTF
J gene: TRBJ1-4; CDR3 length: 16; V gene: TRBV6-6; D gene: .; clone size: .; CDR3 DNA: .; CDR3 protein: CASSTSTGTGVEKLFF
J gene: TRBJ1-1; CDR3 length: 13; V gene: TRBV28; D gene: TRBD1; clone size: .; CDR3 DNA: TGTGCCAGCAGTGTGACAGGGTCGGCTGAAGCTTTCTTT; CDR3 protein: CASSVTGSAEAFF
J gene: TRBJ2-1; CDR3 length: 14; V gene: TRBV7-9; D gene: .; clone size: .; CDR3 DNA: TGTGCCAGCAGCTTAGCGCAAGCGGGACAAGGAGAGTTCTTC; CDR3 protein: CASSLAQAGQGEFF
J gene: TRBJ2-7; CDR3 length: 17; V gene: TRBV19; D gene: TRBD2; clone size: .; CDR3 DNA: TGTGCCAGTAGTATCCATACCGGGACTAGCGGGAGGGGCGAGCAGTACTTC; CDR3 protein: CASSIHTGTSGRGEQYF
J gene: TRBJ2-7; CDR3 length: 13; V gene: TRBV27; D gene: .; clone size: .; CDR3 DNA: TGTGCCAGCAGCCTCAGGGTGCACTACGAGCAGTACTTC; CDR3 protein: CASSLRVHYEQYF
J gene: TRBJ2-2; CDR3 length: 17; V gene: TRBV15; D gene: .; clone size: .; CDR3 DNA: TGTGCCACCAGCAGATACTCTCCAGGTCCACCCACCGGGGAGCTGTTTTTT; CDR3 protein: CATSRYSPGPPTGELFF
J gene: TRBJ1-5; CDR3 length: 16; V gene: TRBV7-2; D gene: .; clone size: .; CDR3 DNA: TGTGCCAGCAGCTTAAGATCCAGAAATAGCAATCAGCCCCAGCATTTT; CDR3 protein: CASSLRSRNSNQPQHF
J gene: TRBJ2-1; CDR3 length: 14; V gene: TRBV10-3; D gene: TRBD1; clone size: .; CDR3 DNA: TGTGCCATCAGCTATCAGGGGGACTACAATGAGCAGTTCTTC; CDR3 protein: CAISYQGDYNEQFF
J gene: TRBJ1-3; CDR3 length: 16; V gene: TRBV6-1; D gene: .; clone size: .; CDR3 DNA: TGTGCCAGCAGTGGCGGCCCACTCGGATCTGGAAACACCATATATTTT; CDR3 protein: CASSGGPLGSGNTIYF
J gene: TRBJ1-5; CDR3 length: 14; V gene: TRBV2; D gene: .; clone size: few; CDR3 DNA: TGTGCCAGCAGTGAAAGGACAGGCAATCAGCCCCAGCATTTT; CDR3 protein: CASSERTGNQPQHF
J gene: TRBJ2-3; CDR3 length: 14; V gene: TRBV4-3; D gene: .; clone size: once; CDR3 DNA: TGCGCCAGCAGCCAAGAGGCAGTTTCAGATACGCAGTATTTT; CDR3 protein: CASSQEAVSDTQYF
J gene: TRBJ1-5; CDR3 length: 14; V gene: TRBV5-1; D gene: TRBD1; clone size: .; CDR3 DNA: TGCGCCAGCAGCCCGGGACAGGGAGGGAGGCCCCAGCATTTT; CDR3 protein: CASSPGQGGRPQHF
J gene: TRBJ1-1; CDR3 length: 12; V gene: TRBV19; D gene: .; clone size: .; CDR3 DNA: TGTGCCAGTAGTTACGTCGGCACTGAAGCTTTCTTT; CDR3 protein: CASSYVGTEAFF
J gene: TRBJ2-5; CDR3 length: 15; V gene: TRBV7-2; D gene: TRBD1; clone size: .; CDR3 DNA: TGTGCCAGCAGCCCACGGGACAGGGTTTTCGGGACCCAGTACTTC; CDR3 protein: CASSPRDRVFGTQYF
J gene: TRBJ2-7; CDR3 length: 14; V gene: TRBV5-1; D gene: TRBD2; clone size: .; CDR3 DNA: TGCGCCAGCAGCCCACGGGGGGTTACCCCCGAGCAGTACTTC; CDR3 protein: CASSPRGVTPEQYF
J gene: TRBJ2-3; CDR3 length: 17; V gene: TRBV5-1; D gene: TRBD2; clone size: .; CDR3 DNA: TGCGCCAGCAGCTTGGGGGGACTAGCGGGAGGCACAGATACGCAGTATTTT; CDR3 protein: CASSLGGLAGGTDTQYF
J gene: TRBJ1-3; CDR3 length: 16; V gene: TRBV2; D gene: .; clone size: .; CDR3 DNA: TGTGCCAGCACGCCCCTATTTAGGGGCGGTGGAAACACCATATATTTT; CDR3 protein: CASTPLFRGGGNTIYF
J gene: TRBJ2-1; CDR3 length: 14; V gene: TRBV27; D gene: TRBD1; clone size: once; CDR3 DNA: TGTGCCAGCAGTTTCCGGGACAGCAAAAATGAGCAGTTCTTC; CDR3 protein: CASSFRDSKNEQFF
J gene: TRBJ1-4; CDR3 length: 15; V gene: TRBV27; D gene: .; clone size: .; CDR3 DNA: TGTGCCAGCAGTTTAGGGTGGCAGGGTAATGAAAAACTGTTTTTT; CDR3 protein: CASSLGWQGNEKLFF
J gene: TRBJ1-5; CDR3 length: 12; V gene: TRBV6-1; D gene: .; clone size: .; CDR3 DNA: TGTGCCAGCGGTACATTGAATCAGCCCCAGCATTTT; CDR3 protein: CASGTLNQPQHF
J gene: TRBJ2-1; CDR3 length: 17; V gene: TRBV6-1; D gene: .; clone size: .; CDR3 DNA: TGTGCCAGCAGTGGGATTGAGGGCCTCAGCTCCTACAATGAGCAGTTCTTC; CDR3 protein: CASSGIEGLSSYNEQFF
J gene: TRBJ2-3; CDR3 length: 15; V gene: TRBV5-6; D gene: TRBD2; clone size: .; CDR3 DNA: TGTGCCAGCACCCCGACTAGCGGGAATAGGGATACGCAGTATTTT; CDR3 protein: CASTPTSGNRDTQYF
J gene: TRBJ2-1; CDR3 length: 18; V gene: TRBV12-5; D gene: TRBD2; clone size: .; CDR3 DNA: TGTGCTAGTGGTTCCGATCGACTAGCGGGAGATCCGGACAATGAGCAGTTCTTC; CDR3 protein: CASGSDRLAGDPDNEQFF
J gene: TRBJ2-5; CDR3 length: 16; V gene: TRBV11-2; D gene: TRBD2; clone size: .; CDR3 DNA: TGTGCCAGCGGGTACTCTTATTGGGAGGGGCAAGAGACCCAGTACTTC; CDR3 protein: CASGYSYWEGQETQYF
J gene: TRBJ2-2; CDR3 length: 15; V gene: TRBV5-4; D gene: .; clone size: .; CDR3 DNA: TGTGCCAGCAGCAGACCGACAGTGAACACCGGGGAGCTGTTTTTT; CDR3 protein: CASSRPTVNTGELFF
J gene: TRBJ1-2; CDR3 length: 16; V gene: TRBV6-1; D gene: TRBD1; clone size: .; CDR3 DNA: TGTGCCAGCAGTGACCTGGGACAGGGGCTTCCCTATGGCTACACCTTC; CDR3 protein: CASSDLGQGLPYGYTF
J gene: TRBJ1-3; CDR3 length: 16; V gene: TRBV6-1; D gene: .; clone size: .; CDR3 DNA: TGTGCCAGCAGTGCCTTTAAAACCTCGGGAGGAAACACCATATATTTT; CDR3 protein: CASSAFKTSGGNTIYF
J gene: TRBJ2-7; CDR3 length: 14; V gene: TRBV2; D gene: .; clone size: once; CDR3 DNA: TGTGCCAGCAGTGGGCAGGAGGAGGACTACGAGCAGTACTTC; CDR3 protein: CASSGQEEDYEQYF
J gene: TRBJ1-1; CDR3 length: 14; V gene: TRBV5-8; D gene: .; clone size: .; CDR3 DNA: TGTGCCAGCAGCTTGGACTCGGTGAACACTGAAGCTTTCTTT; CDR3 protein: CASSLDSVNTEAFF
J gene: TRBJ1-2; CDR3 length: 15; V gene: TRBV5-4; D gene: .; clone size: once; CDR3 DNA: TGTGCCAGCAGCTCGGCCGGCGAGGCTAACTATGGCTACACCTTC; CDR3 protein: CASSSAGEANYGYTF
J gene: TRBJ1-1; CDR3 length: 15; V gene: TRBV14; D gene: TRBD1; clone size: .; CDR3 DNA: TGTGCCAGCAGTGGGGGACAGCGCATGAACACTGAAGCTTTCTTT; CDR3 protein: CASSGGQRMNTEAFF
J gene: TRBJ2-1; CDR3 length: 11; V gene: TRBV2; D gene: .; clone size: .; CDR3 DNA: TGTGCCAGCAGCGGGTGGAATGAGCAGTTCTTC; CDR3 protein: CASSGWNEQFF
J gene: TRBJ2-3; CDR3 length: 13; V gene: TRBV5-1; D gene: TRBD1; clone size: .; CDR3 DNA: TGCGCCAGCAGCGGGACAGCAGCGGATACGCAGTATTTT; CDR3 protein: CASSGTAADTQYF
J gene: TRBJ1-4; CDR3 length: 16; V gene: TRBV19; D gene: TRBD1; clone size: .; CDR3 DNA: TGTGCCAGTAGTAGACAGGGCGGTGGAGCTAATGAAAAACTGTTTTTT; CDR3 protein: CASSRQGGGANEKLFF
J gene: TRBJ1-4; CDR3 length: 14; V gene: TRBV15; D gene: .; clone size: .; CDR3 DNA: TGTGCCACCAGCAGAGGGGGGGGGAGTGAAAAACTGTTTTTT; CDR3 protein: CATSRGGGSEKLFF
J gene: TRBJ1-1; CDR3 length: 16; V gene: TRBV29-1; D gene: .; clone size: .; CDR3 DNA: TGCAGCGTTGAAGATCTAATCAGGGGCGAGGACACTGAAGCTTTCTTT; CDR3 protein: CSVEDLIRGEDTEAFF
J gene: TRBJ1-2; CDR3 length: 11; V gene: TRBV28; D gene: .; clone size: .; CDR3 DNA: TGTGCCAGCAGTTCCCCAAATGGCTACACCTTC; CDR3 protein: CASSSPNGYTF
J gene: TRBJ2-5; CDR3 length: 14; V gene: TRBV29-1; D gene: .; clone size: .; CDR3 DNA: TGCAGCGTTGAAGATAGGGGGATCGGAGAGACCCAGTACTTC; CDR3 protein: CSVEDRGIGETQYF
J gene: TRBJ2-7; CDR3 length: 14; V gene: TRBV27; D gene: TRBD2; clone size: once; CDR3 DNA: TGTGCCAGCAGTCTAGCGGGTACATCCTACGAGCAGTACTTC; CDR3 protein: CASSLAGTSYEQYF
J gene: TRBJ1-2; CDR3 length: 13; V gene: TRBV27; D gene: .; clone size: few; CDR3 DNA: TGTGCCAGCAGTTTACGGTTAGAGGCTGGCTACACCTTC; CDR3 protein: CASSLRLEAGYTF
J gene: TRBJ2-7; CDR3 length: 12; V gene: TRBV19; D gene: TRBD1; clone size: .; CDR3 DNA: TGTGCCAGTAGTATTGGACAGGACCGAAAGTACTTC; CDR3 protein: CASSIGQDRKYF
J gene: TRBJ2-5; CDR3 length: 14; V gene: TRBV6-1; D gene: TRBD2; clone size: .; CDR3 DNA: TGTGCCAGCAGTGACACAGCGGGGATCGAGGCCCAGTACTTC; CDR3 protein: CASSDTAGIEAQYF
J gene: TRBJ2-7; CDR3 length: 14; V gene: TRBV28; D gene: TRBD2; clone size: .; CDR3 DNA: TGTGCCAGCAGTCCGGGACTATCCTACTACGAGCAGTACTTC; CDR3 protein: CASSPGLSYYEQYF
J gene: TRBJ1-1; CDR3 length: 13; V gene: TRBV28; D gene: .; clone size: .; CDR3 DNA: TGTGCCAGCATTGGAGGAGAGTACACTGAAGCTTTCTTT; CDR3 protein: CASIGGEYTEAFF